The clone carrying this TCR beta chain came up many times. Its specificity is unknown. Making the TCR beta libraries involved quantitative 5'-RACE with molecular barcodes. TCRdb used MiXCR to reprocess the 5' RACE reads, holding one entry per CDR3 protein. Among 150,000 to 200,000 distinct CDR3 sequences listed, about 18% were seen once. Germline assignment: CDR1 MDHEN and CDR2 SYDVKM. Trimming left V 3 bases short and J 6 bases short, with 2 bases between. The CDR3 sequence is 10 residues long. This sample is part of a study of CD8 T cells in ankylosing spondylitis. Study-wide results and limits: Within matched ankylosing spondylitis synovial fluid, disease-linked clones were reportedly significantly enriched. What seemed typical of ankylosing spondylitis blood was a TCR beta motif built from about 8 highly homologous variants.

This chain joins TRBV28 and TRBJ1-2; D uncertain. The clonotype was recovered from a male donor with ankylosing spondylitis or in good health (not recorded which). Sequencing was carried out using blood, either unsorted or a sorted T cell fraction (not recorded which). The CDR3 nucleotides are TGTGCCAGCAGTTTTCATGGCTACACCTTC. Its translation: CASSFHGYTF.